This section outlines one T cell receptor beta chain sequence together with its context. The antigen is not known. The data were taken from a study of human T cells and chemical hapten exposure. Study context: Once 0.01% DPC had been applied to the upper back by patch test, readings were taken at 6 days.

Study outcomes and limitations: Sensitizing to DPC left TCRs with a frequency above 1 in 1000 unaltered.

The CDR3 length is 15 residues. J lost 5 bases, V lost 1 base, and 6 bases had no gene match. CDR1 MNHNY and CDR2 SVGAGI come from the germline V gene (reference sequence). The time point denotes: patch test 1, 2 weeks after DPC sensitization. Indicated treatment: therapeutic diphenylcyclopropenone sensitization with weekly scalp DPC. TCRdb ran MiXCR on the RACE reads and lists one entry per CDR3 protein. The sample includes just under 350,000 distinct CDR3 sequences, about 7% of them seen just once. This material consisted of whole blood, taken in connection with sensitization to the hapten diphenylcyclopropenone (DPC). The receptor was derived from a young woman with alopecia areata. Some clones in this sample may be carry-over from other donors' samples. The chain joins TRBV6-6 to TRBJ2-7; TRBD1 matches 9 bases. CDR3 protein: CASSYLGQGGNEQYF. CDR3 nucleotides: TGTGCCAGCAGTTACTTGGGACAGGGAGGAAACGAGCAGTACTTC.